The clone carrying this T cell receptor beta chain occurred many times. Between the trimmed V and J ends, which lost 7 bases and 0 bases, there was a span of 7 bases. The CDR3 covers 14 residues. TCRdb ran MiXCR on the RT-PCR reads and lists one entry per CDR3 protein. This sample has approximately 720,000 distinct CDR3 sequences, with about 14% found just once. The specimen sequenced was memory CD4+ T cells from blood. J is TRBJ2-6 and V is TRBV12-3 or TRBV12-4, with D tentatively TRBD2 (5 bases). The clonotype originates from a female donor in good health, serving as a healthy control. CDR3 coding DNA: TGTGCCAGCACCCGGGGCTCTGGGGCCAACGTCCTGACTTTC. Translation gives CASTRGSGANVLTF.